This T cell receptor beta chain was retrieved from a study of cytomegalovirus exposure and HLA in healthy donors. The data were produced by immunoSEQ multiplex PCR, yet TCRdb's version contains in-frame clones alone and is incomplete. Here the sample spans roughly 180,000 clones, roughly 86% being singletons. General study findings and limits: Diagnosis of cytomegalovirus status made by the classifier reportedly showed high specificity and sensitivity. The finding came from a later analysis; first-cohort TCR clusters tended to co-occur in the roughly 110 validation repertoires.

Per the germline V gene, CDR1 is LGHNA and CDR2 is YNFKEQ. The V gene lost 6 bases and the J gene lost 11 bases, with 25 bases spanning the gap. The CDR3 spans 16 residues. Donors were drawn from the 120-subject validation cohort, separate from the roughly 670-subject first cohort. A word on this clone: As yet, its antigen is unknown.

This rearrangement joins TRBV4-2 to TRBJ1-4; weak D call: TRBD1 (5 bases). The sequenced sample consisted of PBMCs. The TCR comes from a man aged 30-40 years in good health and CMV-seropositive. DNA for the CDR3: TGTGCCAGCAGTCTCCTTGGTATTTTCGGGGCAGATAAACTGTTTTTT. It is translated as CASSLLGIFGADKLFF.